The present entry profiles one TCR beta chain with its context. This specimen belongs to a study of control samples from healthy donors and cancer patients. Germline V gene lookup returns CDR1 GTSNPN and CDR2 SVGIG (reference sequence). The CDR3 loop spans 12 amino acids. The germline V and J ends were trimmed by 0 bases and 8 bases, with 8 bases remaining between them. This table comes from immunoSEQ multiplex PCR, and its TCRdb copy is limited to in-frame clones, with some not included. The repertoire holds approximately 170,000 clones, with about 93% as singletons. Sequenced: blood. The chain combines TRBV30 with TRBJ1-3, with D uncertain. The sequence derives from a woman aged 25 to 39 in good health. Here the CDR3 reads CAWSVGRDTIYF. The CDR3 DNA reads TGTGCCTGGAGTGTAGGTCGAGACACCATATATTTT.